The 28 T cell receptor beta chains given below trace back to one sample, sequenced in a study of T cell responses to AZD1222 COVID-19 vaccine (dated by TCRdb to the early 2020s). This sample's time point label indicates: baseline before first vaccination. Library creation used the immunoSEQ multiplex PCR assay. TCRdb mirrors the immuneACCESS table, restricted to in-frame sequences. Some clones are absent from its copies; in checked studies, under half trace to an unresolved V gene, and the reason for the others is unknown. The sample has approximately 120,000 clones on record, 90% to 95% of them singletons. The biggest ten clones account for roughly 4.7% of the sample. The sample was peripheral blood, taken on day 0 of AZD1222 vaccination. The receptor source for this set is an adult in good health.

This rearrangement joins TRBV9 to TRBJ2-5; 8 nucleotides line up with TRBD2. CDR3 length: 14 residues. The germline CDR1 and CDR2 sequences are SGDLS and YYNGEE. Trimming at V came to 4 bases and at J to 1 base, leaving 3 bases not matched to a gene. The CDR3 loop is CASSFRGGQETQYF. The CDR3 DNA reads TGTGCCAGCAGCTTCCGGGGGGGCCAAGAGACCCAGTACTTC.

The V gene is TRBV5-1, the J gene TRBJ2-7; 7 bases align to TRBD1. The CDR3 totals 14 residues. Germline V CDR1 and CDR2: SGHRS, YFSETQ. J lost 3 bases, V lost 4 bases, and 7 bases had no gene match. The CDR3 sequence: CASSPDRFGYEQYF. The CDR3 DNA is TGCGCCAGCAGCCCGGACAGGTTTGGCTACGAGCAGTACTTC.

V and J are TRBV7-9 and TRBJ1-2, with D hard to call. The CDR3 loop spans 15 amino acids. Looked up from germline, CDR1 is SEHNR and CDR2 is FQNEAQ (reference sequence). V was cut by 0 bases and J by 0 bases, with 8 bases left in between. The CDR3 DNA reads TGTGCCAGCAGCTTAGCGCACGGCCCTAACTATGGCTACACCTTC. Protein: CASSLAHGPNYGYTF.

V gene TRBV29-1 combines with J gene TRBJ2-3; no clear D gene. Germline lookup yields CDR1 SQVTM and CDR2 ANQGSEA. CDR3 length equals 11 residues. Trimming removed 7 bases from V and 5 bases from J, with 10 bases in between. CDR3 nucleotide sequence: TGCAGCGCTCCGGCCGGAGATACGCAGTATTTT. As protein: CSAPAGDTQYF.

This chain joins TRBV4-2 and TRBJ2-1; 9 nucleotides align to TRBD2. The CDR3 consists of 14 residues. The J segment lost 4 bases and the V segment lost 6 bases, leaving 4 bases of the junction unmatched. Germline-derived CDR1 and CDR2 are LGHNA and YNFKEQ. The CDR3: CASSGGGGYNEQFF. The CDR3 DNA reads TGTGCCAGCAGTGGCGGGGGGGGTTACAATGAGCAGTTCTTC.

The rearrangement joins TRBV30 to TRBJ2-3; TRBD2 matches 8 bases. Trimming took 2 bases from V and 5 from J; bases not matched to a gene: 9. CDR3 length: 15 amino acids. Per germline, CDR1 GTSNPN and CDR2 SVGIG (reference sequence). The CDR3 coding sequence is TGTGCCTGGAGTCTCCCCGCGGGGGGTGTAGATACGCAGTATTTT. Translating gives CAWSLPAGGVDTQYF.

The J gene is TRBJ2-3, the V gene TRBV6-5; D not certain. Germline V CDR1 and CDR2: MNHEY, SVGAGI. The CDR3 extends over 14 amino acids. Trimming cost V 0 bases and J 2 bases, with 6 bases left between them. CDR3 DNA sequence: TGTGCCAGCAGTTACTCGACCCTCACAGATACGCAGTATTTT. Its protein product is CASSYSTLTDTQYF.

The CDR3: CASSSSDRANSPLHF. CDR3 bases: TGTGCCAGCAGTTCATCGGACAGGGCTAACTCACCCCTCCACTTT. V usage is TRBV2 and J usage is TRBJ1-6; 8 bases align to TRBD1. Germline loops: CDR1 SNHLY, CDR2 FYNNEI. This CDR3 contains 15 residues. V lost 5 bases, J lost 10 bases, and 10 bases stayed unmatched.

The chain has TRBV25-1 and TRBJ2-5, with TRBD2 matching over 7 bases. V was pared by 2 bases and J by 11 bases, with 2 bases of the junction left unmatched. The CDR3 sequence is 11 residues long. Per the germline V gene, CDR1 is MGHDK and CDR2 is SYGVNS. Here the CDR3 DNA reads TGTGCCAGCAGTGAACGGGGGGTACAGTACTTC. Protein sequence: CASSERGVQYF.

J is TRBJ1-4 and V is TRBV5-1; maybe TRBD1 (5 bases). From germline, CDR1 is SGHRS and CDR2 YFSETQ. CDR3 length equals 14 residues. V lost 3 bases, J lost 4 bases, and 10 bases lay in between. CDR3 in DNA: TGCGCCAGCAGCTGGGTGGGGCTTAATGAAAAACTGTTTTTT. Residues: CASSWVGLNEKLFF.

The chain couples TRBV27 to TRBJ1-4; D may be TRBD1 (6 bases). The V gene's germline CDR1 is MNHEY and CDR2 SMNVEV (reference sequence). Trimming took off 8 bases at V and 8 bases at J, with 18 bases between the two ends. The CDR3 has 14 amino acids. The CDR3 loop reads CASAAYRDNEKLFF. CDR3 sequence (DNA): TGTGCCAGCGCAGCCTACAGGGACAACGAAAAACTGTTTTTT.

The V gene is TRBV19, the J gene TRBJ1-2; 8 bases agree with TRBD1. Looked up from germline, CDR1 is LNHDA and CDR2 is SQIVND (reference sequence). There are 13 residues in the CDR3. The junction had 4 bases not matched to a gene; V was cut back by 6 bases and J by 4 bases. CDR3 region: CASSVDRGYGYTF. The CDR3 coding sequence is TGTGCCAGTAGCGTCGACAGGGGCTATGGCTACACCTTC. Full variable domain (rest looked up from reference TRBV19 and TRBJ1-2): DGGITQSPKYLFRKEGQNVTLSCEQNLNHDAMYWYRQDPGQGLRLIYYSQIVNDFQKGDIAEGYSVSREKKESFPLTVTSAQKNPTAFYLCASSVDRGYGYTFGSGTRLTVV.

The V call is TRBV14, the J call TRBJ1-3, with D hard to call. The germline CDR1 and CDR2 sequences are SGHDN and FVKESK. V was clipped by 0 bases and J by 2 bases, with 8 bases between them. The CDR3 is 15 amino acids. The CDR3 sequence is CASSQDSGTGNTIYF. DNA of the CDR3: TGTGCCAGCAGCCAAGATTCGGGGACTGGAAACACCATATATTTT.

The rearrangement uses TRBV7-2 and TRBJ1-1, with D unresolved. The CDR3 runs to 14 residues. From germline, CDR1 is SGHTA and CDR2 FQGNSA. Trimming cost V 1 base and J 3 bases, with 9 bases left between them. In DNA, the CDR3 is TGTGCCAGCAGCTTAGTGAGGGTAGACACTGAAGCTTTCTTT. Its translation: CASSLVRVDTEAFF. The variable domain in full, with the rest retrieved from reference TRBV7-2 and TRBJ1-1, is GAGVSQSPSNKVTEKGKDVELRCDPISGHTALYWYRQSLGQGLEFLIYFQGNSAPDKSGLPSDRFSAERTGGSVSTLTIQRTQQEDSAVYLCASSLVRVDTEAFFGQGTRLTVV.

This clone has just a few counts. This chain joins TRBV7-9 and TRBJ2-2, with D unresolved. Germline V gene sequence: CDR1 SEHNR, CDR2 FQNEAQ (reference sequence). The CDR3 is made up of 12 amino acids. The V end lost 5 bases, the J end lost 8 bases, and 9 bases lay between the germline ends. The CDR3 DNA reads as TGTGCCAGCAGCCCATTTGGTGGGGAGCTGTTTTTT. It specifies CASSPFGGELFF.

The V call is TRBV7-2, the J call TRBJ2-7, with TRBD2 identical over 7 bases. CDR3 length equals 15 residues. Germline V gene sequence: CDR1 SGHTA, CDR2 FQGNSA. V lost 1 base and J lost 0; bases outside the gene matches: 3. As DNA, the CDR3 is TGTGCCAGCAGCTTAGGCACTAGCGTCTCCTACGAGCAGTACTTC. It specifies CASSLGTSVSYEQYF. The whole variable domain, remainder taken from reference TRBV7-2 and TRBJ2-7, is GAGVSQSPSNKVTEKGKDVELRCDPISGHTALYWYRQSLGQGLEFLIYFQGNSAPDKSGLPSDRFSAERTGGSVSTLTIQRTQQEDSAVYLCASSLGTSVSYEQYFGPGTRLTVT.

The V gene is TRBV21-1, the J gene TRBJ1-1; the table's D call of TRBD1 was not tested on the DNA. TRBV21-1 is tagged as a pseudogene. The CDR3 totals 16 residues. CDR3 nucleotides: TGTGCCAGCAGCAAAGATAAGGGGGCGAGCCGAACTGAAGCTTTCTTT. As protein: CASSKDKGASRTEAFF.

The chain joins TRBV2 to TRBJ2-7; 7 bases align to TRBD1. The CDR3 loop spans 13 amino acids. The germline V gene encodes CDR1 SNHLY and CDR2 FYNNEI. Germline trimming cut 6 bases from V and 5 bases from J; bases unmatched to any gene: 7. The CDR3 coding sequence is TGTGCCAGCAGCCAGACAGGGTATAACGAGCAGTACTTC. Encoded protein: CASSQTGYNEQYF.

This chain uses TRBV2 with TRBJ2-2, with D possibly called TRBD1 or TRBD2 (5 bases each). Trimming shortened V by 7 bases and J by 4 bases, and 13 bases separated the two germline ends. The CDR3 consists of 14 residues. Per germline, CDR1 SNHLY and CDR2 FYNNEI. The CDR3 loop is CASKRGAVTGELFF. CDR3 bases: TGTGCCAGCAAAAGAGGGGCGGTCACCGGGGAGCTGTTTTTT.

V is TRBV7-9 and J is TRBJ2-3, with TRBD1 as a possible D gene (5 bases). Deletions cut 1 base from V and 2 bases from J, with 7 bases between. This CDR3 has 14 residues. CDR1 and CDR2 from the germline V gene are SEHNR and FQNEAQ (reference sequence). CDR3 amino acids: CASSLDRTTDTQYF. The CDR3 bases are TGTGCCAGCAGCTTAGACAGGACCACAGATACGCAGTATTTT.

The V call is TRBV4-2, the J call TRBJ2-7; maybe TRBD1 (7 bases). Per the germline V gene, CDR1 is LGHNA and CDR2 is YNFKEQ. With 4 bases removed from V and 2 bases from J, the gap between germline ends came to 12 bases. The CDR3 totals 14 residues. CDR3 in amino acids: CASSRGDSTYEQYF. CDR3 nucleotides: TGTGCCAGCAGCCGGGGGGACAGCACCTACGAGCAGTACTTC.

The chain is built from TRBV27 and TRBJ1-6; D possibly corresponds to TRBD1 (6 bases). Trimming pared 7 bases from V and 10 bases from J, leaving 20 bases between. Germline V gene data show CDR1 as MNHEY and CDR2 as SMNVEV (reference sequence). There are 15 residues in the CDR3. The CDR3 bases are TGTGCCAGCACCTCAGAAAAGGGGGGTGGGTCACCCCTCCACTTT. It is translated as CASTSEKGGGSPLHF.

The chain has TRBV27 and TRBJ1-1; D is unresolved. The CDR3 consists of 14 residues. CDR1 and CDR2 (germline): MNHEY, SMNVEV (reference sequence). Trimming pared 6 bases from V and 5 bases from J, leaving 16 bases between. CDR3 DNA sequence: TGTGCCAGCAGCACTGCCCCGCTGGGAACTGAAGCTTTCTTT. It codes for CASSTAPLGTEAFF.

The genes are TRBV7-2 and TRBJ1-1, with unresolved D. Germline CDR1 and CDR2: SGHTA and FQGNSA. The CDR3 has 14 residues. V was cut by 1 base and J by 0 bases, with 6 bases left in between. CDR3 sequence: CASSLGRMNTEAFF. The DNA for the CDR3 is TGTGCCAGCAGCTTAGGAAGGATGAACACTGAAGCTTTCTTT.

This rearrangement joins TRBV7-9 to TRBJ2-3; TRBD1 matches at 7 bases. Trimming at V came to 5 bases and at J to 7 bases, leaving 12 bases not matched to a gene. Germline V gives CDR1 SEHNR, CDR2 FQNEAQ (reference sequence). This CDR3 region has 15 residues. This CDR3 reads CASSPVQGVLNTQYF. For the CDR3, the DNA is TGTGCCAGCAGCCCGGTGCAGGGGGTTTTGAATACGCAGTATTTT.

The V call is TRBV18, the J call TRBJ1-4, with D maybe TRBD1 (5 bases). V was clipped by 3 bases and J by 2 bases, with 13 bases between them. Germline CDR1 and CDR2: KGHSH and LQKENI. The CDR3 contains 16 residues. The CDR3 here is CASSPPGVSTNEKLFF. The DNA of the CDR3 is TGTGCCAGCTCACCCCCGGGGGTTTCGACTAATGAAAAACTGTTTTTT. Supplemented by reference TRBV18 and TRBJ1-4, the full variable domain reads NAGVMQNPRHLVRRRGQEARLRCSPMKGHSHVYWYRQLPEEGLKFMVYLQKENIIDESGMPKERFSAEFPKEGPSILRIQQVVRGDSAAYFCASSPPGVSTNEKLFFGSGTQLSVL.

This clone was detected only once. This chain uses TRBV27 with TRBJ1-6; D is unclear. V was clipped by 7 bases and J by 8 bases, with 15 bases between them. The CDR3 consists of 14 residues. The germline V gene encodes CDR1 MNHEY and CDR2 SMNVEV (reference sequence). CDR3 sequence: CASTARVRDSPLHF. In nucleotides, the CDR3 is TGTGCCAGCACGGCCCGGGTTCGAGATTCACCCCTCCACTTT.

This rearrangement joins TRBV30 to TRBJ2-2; D unresolved. Trimming took off 3 bases at V and 1 base at J, with 9 bases between the two ends. The length of the CDR3 is 14 residues. Germline CDR1 reads GTSNPN; CDR2 reads SVGIG (reference sequence). The CDR3 coding sequence is TGTGCCTGGAGCGATGGCTTGAACACCGGGGAGCTGTTTTTT. Protein sequence: CAWSDGLNTGELFF. Drawing the rest from reference TRBV30 and TRBJ2-2, the complete variable domain is SQTIHQWPATLVQPVGSPLSLECTVEGTSNPNLYWYRQAAGRGLQLLFYSVGIGQISSEVPQNLSASRPQDRQFILSSKKLLLSDSGFYLCAWSDGLNTGELFFGEGSRLTVL.